This TCR beta chain was observed in a study of T cell responses to AZD1222 COVID-19 vaccine. Study outcomes and limitations: Clonal diversity may have been underestimated, and the donors were mostly white British, with more females than males. Baseline testing showed seropositivity in only six AZD1222 recipients. Repertoire collection took place solely once the T cell response had peaked.

The repertoire was sequenced with immunoSEQ multiplex PCR; TCRdb's copy has only in-frame clones and lacks some. The profile shows around 96,000 clones, over 75% of them singletons. The CDR3 has 16 residues. V dropped 3 bases and J dropped 7 bases, with 18 bases sitting between them. The germline CDR1 and CDR2 sequences are SGHAT and FQNNGV. As concerns this clone: Its antigen is as yet unknown.

Sequences were derived from peripheral blood, sampled on day 0 of AZD1222 vaccination. This TCR was recovered from an adult in good health. This chain links TRBV11-2 with TRBJ1-4; D is unclear. The CDR3 DNA follows: TGTGCCAGCAGCTTGGGGTCGGGGATCTTCAGTGAAAAACTGTTTTTT. It encodes CASSLGSGIFSEKLFF.